This T cell receptor beta chain comes out of a study of T-cell reconstitution after alpha-beta-depleted transplantation in children. Unique molecular identifiers featured in how the TCRbeta library was prepared. Each CDR3 protein is one row after TCRdb ran MiXCR on the PCR reads. The repertoire has under 300,000 distinct CDR3 sequences, 9.7% of them found once; the top ten carry approximately 4.7%. Germline V lookup: CDR1 DFQATT, CDR2 SNEGSKA (reference sequence). The CDR3 is 14 residues long. V lost 5 bases to trimming and J lost 2 bases, with 13 bases between them. This clonotype was picked up many times.

This chain uses TRBV20-1 with TRBJ1-5, with D tentatively TRBD1 (6 bases). The sample here was PBMCs from the stem cell graft donor, taken from the stem cell graft. This TCR was sampled from a human donor who donated a stem cell graft to a child with SCID. CDR3 nucleotides: TGCAGTGCTTCCAGGGGATTCGGCAATCAGCCCCAGCATTTT. Its translation: CSASRGFGNQPQHF.